This TCR beta chain was sequenced during a study of shared clonotypes between healthy human individuals. Clones were read by immunoSEQ multiplex PCR, and TCRdb kept only the in-frame ones, dropping some. The data hold fewer than 550,000 clones, with 75% to 80% observed a single time. The CDR3 covers 18 residues. V gave up 1 base and J gave up 2 bases, with 18 bases separating them. The germline V gene has CDR1 SGHAT and CDR2 FQDESV (reference sequence). The material sequenced was PBMCs. This sequence was found in a woman aged 40 to 49 in good health. Some clones in this sample may be carry-over from other donors' samples. The V call is TRBV11-1, the J call TRBJ2-1; tentatively, D is TRBD2 (6 bases). Here the CDR3 reads CASSLVGGRLVPYNEQFF. Here the CDR3 DNA reads TGTGCCAGCAGCTTAGTAGGAGGGCGGCTCGTTCCCTACAATGAGCAGTTCTTC.